The source of this T cell receptor (beta chain) is a study of T cells in Graves' hyperthyroidism and ophthalmopathy. General study findings and limits: Ophthalmopathy was model-predicted a median around seven months pre-onset. Most thyroid clonotypes expanded above 0.001 were also detected in blood. From stable hyperthyroidism, ophthalmopathy was set apart by a 13 V-J model.

TCR beta CDR3 regions were amplified from RNA. The TCR CDR3 first-round RT-PCR relied on the HTBI primer set. Via MiXCR, TCRdb re-called the multiplex PCR reads, giving one row per CDR3 protein. The sample shows about 570,000 distinct CDR3 sequences, around 45% of them seen only once. With respect to this clonotype: Its antigen is unknown.

In germline, CDR1 is DFQATT, CDR2 SNEGSKA (reference sequence). There are 10 residues in the CDR3. V was clipped by 4 bases and J by 12 bases, with 12 bases between them. This TCR came from an adult woman with Graves' disease, either hyperthyroidism or ophthalmopathy (not recorded which). The chain carries TRBV20-1 and TRBJ1-1, with D perhaps matching TRBD1 (5 bases). Material: peripheral blood or thyroid tissue (not recorded which). CDR3 sequence reads: CSAKGAKPFF. CDR3 bases: TGCAGTGCTAAAGGGGCAAAGCCTTTCTTT.